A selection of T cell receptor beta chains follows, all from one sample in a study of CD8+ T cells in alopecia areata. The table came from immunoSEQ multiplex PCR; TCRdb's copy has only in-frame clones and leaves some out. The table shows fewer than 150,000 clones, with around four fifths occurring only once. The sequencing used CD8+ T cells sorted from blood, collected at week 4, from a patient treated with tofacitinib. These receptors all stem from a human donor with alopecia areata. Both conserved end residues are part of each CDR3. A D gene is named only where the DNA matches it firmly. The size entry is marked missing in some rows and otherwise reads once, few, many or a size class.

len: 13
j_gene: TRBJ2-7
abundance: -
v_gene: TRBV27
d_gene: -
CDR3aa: CASSLTKAYEQYF
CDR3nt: TGTGCCAGCAGTTTGACAAAGGCGTACGAGCAGTACTTC

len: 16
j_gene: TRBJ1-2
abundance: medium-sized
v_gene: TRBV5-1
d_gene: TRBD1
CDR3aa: CASSLPGQGPGYGYTF
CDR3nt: TGCGCCAGCAGCTTGCCGGGACAGGGTCCAGGGTATGGCTACACCTTC

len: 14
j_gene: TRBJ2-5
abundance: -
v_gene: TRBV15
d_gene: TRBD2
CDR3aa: CATSSPGGTETQYF
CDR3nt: TGTGCCACCAGCAGCCCCGGGGGGACAGAGACCCAGTACTTC

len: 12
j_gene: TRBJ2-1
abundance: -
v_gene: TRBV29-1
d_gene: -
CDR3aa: CSVSMLVPEQFF
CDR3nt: TGCAGCGTATCGATGCTAGTGCCTGAGCAGTTCTTC

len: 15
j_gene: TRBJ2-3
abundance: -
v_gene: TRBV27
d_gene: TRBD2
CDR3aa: CASSLAGGIPDTQYF
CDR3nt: TGTGCCAGCAGTTTAGCGGGGGGGATCCCAGATACGCAGTATTTT

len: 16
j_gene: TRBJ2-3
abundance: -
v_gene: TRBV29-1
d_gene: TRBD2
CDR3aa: CSVEGLAGVSTDTQYF
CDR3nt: TGCAGCGTCGAGGGACTAGCGGGGGTTAGCACAGATACGCAGTATTTT

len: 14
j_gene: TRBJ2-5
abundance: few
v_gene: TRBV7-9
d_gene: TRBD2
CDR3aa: CASSLAGLLETQYF
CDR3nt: TGTGCCAGCAGCTTAGCGGGACTACTAGAGACCCAGTACTTC

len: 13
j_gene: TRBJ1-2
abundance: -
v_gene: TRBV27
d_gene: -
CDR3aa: CASSPGARAGYTF
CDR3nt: TGTGCCAGCAGTCCGGGGGCTAGGGCTGGCTACACCTTC

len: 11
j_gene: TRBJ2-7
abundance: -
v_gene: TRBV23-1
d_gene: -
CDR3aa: CASSRGYEQYF
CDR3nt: TGCGCCAGCAGTCGAGGGTACGAGCAGTACTTC

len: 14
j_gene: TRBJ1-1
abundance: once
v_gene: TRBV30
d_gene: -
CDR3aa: CAWDIGAGDTEAFF
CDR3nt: TGTGCCTGGGATATAGGGGCGGGGGACACTGAAGCTTTCTTT

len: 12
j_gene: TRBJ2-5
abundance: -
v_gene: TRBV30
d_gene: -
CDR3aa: CAWRGNQETQYF
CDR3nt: TGTGCCTGGAGAGGGAACCAAGAGACCCAGTACTTC

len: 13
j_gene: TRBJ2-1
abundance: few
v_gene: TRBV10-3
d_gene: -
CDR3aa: CAISEAGSNEQFF
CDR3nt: TGTGCCATCAGTGAAGCAGGGAGCAATGAGCAGTTCTTC

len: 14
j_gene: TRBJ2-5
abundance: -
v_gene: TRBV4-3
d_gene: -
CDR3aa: CASSQDRVTETQYF
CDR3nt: TGCGCCAGCAGCCAAGATCGCGTCACGGAGACCCAGTACTTC

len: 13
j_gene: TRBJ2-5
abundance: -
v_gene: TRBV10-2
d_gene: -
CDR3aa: CASTYGVSESQYF
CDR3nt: TGCGCCAGCACTTATGGGGTCTCAGAGTCCCAGTACTTC

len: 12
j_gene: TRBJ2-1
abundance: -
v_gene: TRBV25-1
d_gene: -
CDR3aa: CASSENYNEQFF
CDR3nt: TGTGCCAGCAGTGAAAATTACAATGAGCAGTTCTTC

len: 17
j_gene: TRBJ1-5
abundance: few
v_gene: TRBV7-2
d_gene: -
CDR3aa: CASSILYREEGNQPQHF
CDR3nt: TGTGCCAGCAGCATTCTTTACAGGGAGGAGGGCAATCAGCCCCAGCATTTT

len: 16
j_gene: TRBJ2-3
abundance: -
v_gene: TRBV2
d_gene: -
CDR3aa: CASSEARTPSTDTQYF
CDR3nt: TGTGCCAGCAGTGAAGCGCGGACTCCTAGCACAGATACGCAGTATTTT

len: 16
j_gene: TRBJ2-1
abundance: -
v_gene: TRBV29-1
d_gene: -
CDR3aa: CSVEDLLEDSYNEQFF
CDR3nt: TGCAGCGTTGAAGATCTACTAGAGGACTCCTACAATGAGCAGTTCTTC

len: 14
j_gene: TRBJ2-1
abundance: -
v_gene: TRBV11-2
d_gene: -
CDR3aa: CASSYRAPEKEQFF
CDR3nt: TGTGCCAGCAGTTACCGGGCCCCCGAGAAGGAGCAGTTCTTC

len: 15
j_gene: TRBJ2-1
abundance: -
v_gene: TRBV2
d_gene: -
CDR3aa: CASSGPGLSGDEQFF
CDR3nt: TGTGCCAGCAGTGGACCGGGTCTATCTGGGGATGAGCAGTTCTTC

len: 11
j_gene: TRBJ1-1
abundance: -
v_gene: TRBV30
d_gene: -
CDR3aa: CAFSPNTEAFF
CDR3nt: TGTGCCTTCTCACCGAACACTGAAGCTTTCTTT

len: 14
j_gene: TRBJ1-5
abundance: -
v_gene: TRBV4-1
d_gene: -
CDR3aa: CASSQATGNQPQHF
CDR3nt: TGCGCCAGCAGCCAAGCTACAGGAAATCAGCCCCAGCATTTT

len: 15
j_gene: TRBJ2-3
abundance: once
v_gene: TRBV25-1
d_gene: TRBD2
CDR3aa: CASSVIAGLADTQYF
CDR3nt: TGTGCCAGCAGTGTGATAGCGGGGTTGGCAGATACGCAGTATTTT

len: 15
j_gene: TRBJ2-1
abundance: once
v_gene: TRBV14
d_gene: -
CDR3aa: CASSPTLSSYNEQFF
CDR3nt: TGTGCCAGCAGCCCGACACTGAGCTCCTACAATGAGCAGTTCTTC

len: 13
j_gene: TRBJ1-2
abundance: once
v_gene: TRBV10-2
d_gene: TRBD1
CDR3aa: CARRETGSYGYTF
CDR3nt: TGCGCCAGGAGAGAGACAGGGAGCTATGGCTACACCTTC

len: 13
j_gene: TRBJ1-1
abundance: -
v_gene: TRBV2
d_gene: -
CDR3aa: CASSEASSAEAFF
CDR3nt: TGTGCCAGCAGTGAAGCGAGTTCGGCAGAAGCTTTCTTT

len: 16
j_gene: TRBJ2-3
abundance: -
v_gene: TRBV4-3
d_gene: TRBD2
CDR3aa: CASSQEGLARADTQYF
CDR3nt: TGCGCCAGCAGCCAAGAAGGACTAGCGAGGGCAGATACGCAGTATTTT

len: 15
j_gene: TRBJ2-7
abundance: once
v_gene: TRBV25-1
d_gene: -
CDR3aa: CASSACSHVSYEQYF
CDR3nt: TGTGCCAGCAGTGCTTGCTCACATGTATCCTACGAGCAGTACTTC

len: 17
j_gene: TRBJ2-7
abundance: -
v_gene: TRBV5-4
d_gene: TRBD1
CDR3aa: CASSPGQGPLSSYEQYF
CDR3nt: TGTGCCAGCAGCCCGGGACAGGGGCCATTGAGCTCCTACGAGCAGTACTTC

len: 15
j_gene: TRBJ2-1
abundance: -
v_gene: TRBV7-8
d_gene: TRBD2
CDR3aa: CASTRLAGGLNEQFF
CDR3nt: TGTGCCAGCACACGACTAGCGGGGGGGCTAAATGAGCAGTTCTTC

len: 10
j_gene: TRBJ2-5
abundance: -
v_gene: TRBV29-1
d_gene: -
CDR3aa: CSVEYETQYF
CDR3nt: TGCAGCGTTGAATATGAGACCCAGTACTTC

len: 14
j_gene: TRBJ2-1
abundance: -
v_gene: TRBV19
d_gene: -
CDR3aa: CASSIGALGNEQFF
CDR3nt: TGTGCCAGTAGTATAGGGGCCTTGGGCAATGAGCAGTTCTTC

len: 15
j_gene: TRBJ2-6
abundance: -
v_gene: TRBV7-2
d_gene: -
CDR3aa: CASNALGSGANVPTF
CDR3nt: TGTGCCAGCAACGCCCTGGGCTCTGGGGCCAACGTCCCGACTTTC

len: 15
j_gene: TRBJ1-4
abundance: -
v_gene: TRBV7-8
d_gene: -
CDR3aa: CASSGGVHLLEKLFF
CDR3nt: TGTGCCAGCAGCGGGGGGGTACACCTCCTAGAAAAACTGTTTTTT

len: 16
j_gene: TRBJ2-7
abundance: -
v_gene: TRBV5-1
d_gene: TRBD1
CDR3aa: CASSLASRTGAYEQYF
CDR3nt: TGCGCCAGCAGCTTGGCCTCCCGGACAGGGGCCTACGAGCAGTACTTC

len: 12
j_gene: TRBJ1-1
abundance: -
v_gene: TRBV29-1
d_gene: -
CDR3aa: CSVERERTEAFF
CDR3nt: TGCAGCGTTGAGAGGGAACGCACTGAAGCTTTCTTT

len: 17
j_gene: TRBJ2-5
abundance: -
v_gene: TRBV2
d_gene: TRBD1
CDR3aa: CASSVSTGELYQETQYF
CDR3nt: TGTGCCAGCAGTGTATCAACAGGGGAGCTCTACCAAGAGACCCAGTACTTC

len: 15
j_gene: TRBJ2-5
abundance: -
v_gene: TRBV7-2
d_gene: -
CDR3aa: CASSLELEARETQYF
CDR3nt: TGTGCCAGCAGCTTAGAGTTGGAGGCGAGAGAGACCCAGTACTTC

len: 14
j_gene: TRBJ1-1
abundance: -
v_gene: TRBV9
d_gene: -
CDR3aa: CASSVAGGNTEAFF
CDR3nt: TGTGCCAGCAGCGTAGCTGGGGGTAACACTGAAGCTTTCTTT

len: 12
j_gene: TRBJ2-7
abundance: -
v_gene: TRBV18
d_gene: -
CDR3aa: CASSSDGYEQYF
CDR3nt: TGTGCCAGCTCATCCGATGGCTACGAGCAGTACTTC

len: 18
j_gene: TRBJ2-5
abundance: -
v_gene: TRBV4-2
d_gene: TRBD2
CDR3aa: CASSQDESSGVLQETQYF
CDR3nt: TGTGCCAGCAGCCAAGATGAGTCTAGCGGGGTGCTCCAAGAGACCCAGTACTTC

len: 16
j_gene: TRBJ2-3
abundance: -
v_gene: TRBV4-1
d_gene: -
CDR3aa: CASSQDWARSTDTQYF
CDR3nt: TGCGCCAGCAGCCAAGATTGGGCACGCAGCACAGATACGCAGTATTTT

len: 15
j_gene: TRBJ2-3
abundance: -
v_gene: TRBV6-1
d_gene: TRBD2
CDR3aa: CASSEGTSRADTQYF
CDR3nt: TGTGCCAGCAGTGAAGGGACTAGCCGCGCAGATACGCAGTATTTT

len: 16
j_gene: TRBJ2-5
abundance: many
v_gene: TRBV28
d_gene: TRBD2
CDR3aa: CASSLYTASGEETQYF
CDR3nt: TGTGCCAGCAGTTTATATACGGCTAGCGGGGAGGAGACCCAGTACTTC

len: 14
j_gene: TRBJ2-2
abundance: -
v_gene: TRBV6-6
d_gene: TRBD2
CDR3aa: CASGGGPGTGELFF
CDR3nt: TGTGCCAGCGGCGGGGGGCCGGGCACCGGGGAGCTGTTTTTT

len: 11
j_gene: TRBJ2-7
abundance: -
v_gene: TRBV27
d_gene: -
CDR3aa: CAAGSSYEQYF
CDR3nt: TGTGCCGCGGGGAGCTCCTACGAGCAGTACTTC

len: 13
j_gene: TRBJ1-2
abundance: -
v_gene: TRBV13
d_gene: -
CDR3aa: CASSLGANYGYTF
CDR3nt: TGTGCCAGCAGCTTAGGGGCTAACTATGGCTACACCTTC

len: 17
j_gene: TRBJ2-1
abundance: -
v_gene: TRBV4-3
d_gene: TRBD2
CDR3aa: CASSQDRVGRGENEQFF
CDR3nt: TGCGCCAGCAGCCAAGATCGGGTCGGGCGGGGGGAGAATGAGCAGTTCTTC

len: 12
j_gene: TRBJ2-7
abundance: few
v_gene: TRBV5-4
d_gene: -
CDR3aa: CASNGETYEQYF
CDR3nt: TGTGCCAGCAACGGTGAGACCTACGAGCAGTACTTC

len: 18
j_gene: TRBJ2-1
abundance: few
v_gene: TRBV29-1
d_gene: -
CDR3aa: CSVEGRRGGGTAYNEQFF
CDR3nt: TGCAGCGTTGAAGGTCGGCGGGGTGGGGGGACCGCCTACAATGAGCAGTTCTTC

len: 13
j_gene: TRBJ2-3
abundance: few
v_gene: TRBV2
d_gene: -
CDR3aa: CASSFAGADTQYF
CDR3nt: TGTGCCAGCAGTTTCGCGGGGGCTGATACGCAGTATTTT

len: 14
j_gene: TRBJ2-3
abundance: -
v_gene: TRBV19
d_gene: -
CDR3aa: CASSSTGTPDTQYF
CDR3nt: TGTGCCAGTAGTAGCACAGGGACGCCAGATACGCAGTATTTT

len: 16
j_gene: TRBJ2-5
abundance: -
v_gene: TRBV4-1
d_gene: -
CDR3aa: CASSQDPRGDQETQYF
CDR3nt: TGCGCCAGCAGCCAAGATCCCCGCGGGGACCAAGAGACCCAGTACTTC

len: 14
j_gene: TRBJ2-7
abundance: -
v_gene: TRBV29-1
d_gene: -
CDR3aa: CSVVSAGRIDEQYF
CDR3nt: TGCAGCGTTGTATCGGCGGGGAGGATCGACGAGCAGTACTTC